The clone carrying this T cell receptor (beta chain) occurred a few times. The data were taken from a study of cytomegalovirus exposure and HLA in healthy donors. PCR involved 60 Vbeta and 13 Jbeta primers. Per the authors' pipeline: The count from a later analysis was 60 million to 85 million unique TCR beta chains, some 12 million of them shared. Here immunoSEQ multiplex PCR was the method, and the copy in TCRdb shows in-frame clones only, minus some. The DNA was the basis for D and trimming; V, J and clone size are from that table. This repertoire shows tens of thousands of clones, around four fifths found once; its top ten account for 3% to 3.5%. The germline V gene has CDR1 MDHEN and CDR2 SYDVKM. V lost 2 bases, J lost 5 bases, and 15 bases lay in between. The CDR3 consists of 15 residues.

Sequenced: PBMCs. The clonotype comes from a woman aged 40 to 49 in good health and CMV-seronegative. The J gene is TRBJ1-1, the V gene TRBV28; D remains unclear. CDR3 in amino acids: CASSLPGVKVTEAFF. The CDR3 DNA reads TGTGCCAGCAGTTTACCCGGGGTGAAGGTAACTGAAGCTTTCTTT.